Each of the 27 T cell receptor beta chains below was sequenced from the same sample in a study of blood T cell repertoires in COVID-19. The assay was immunoSEQ multiplex PCR, and TCRdb's table has in-frame clones only and misses some. This table has 120,000 to 150,000 clones, under 90% appearing once. The sequenced sample was peripheral blood. The receptors come from a human donor in a cohort sampled during active COVID-19.

Comment on this clone: A junction boundary mismatches the germline segment, possibly from a read error. The rearrangement uses TRBV7-2 and TRBJ2-1, with 8 bases aligning to TRBD2. This CDR3 has 13 residues. In germline, CDR1 is SGHTA, CDR2 FQGNSA. The CDR3: CASSSPGGGERFF. The DNA of the CDR3 is TGTGCCAGCAGCTCACCCGGGGGGGGTGAGCGGTTCTTC.

The CDR3 sequence: CASSLRQGNYGYTF. Here the CDR3 DNA reads TGTGCCAGCAGCCTCCGACAGGGGAACTATGGCTACACCTTC. This rearrangement joins TRBV3-1 (or the pseudogene TRBV3-2) to TRBJ1-2; TRBD1 agrees at 8 bases. The CDR3 is made up of 14 amino acids. V shed 4 bases and J 2 bases; nucleotides not matched to a gene: 3. Germline V gene sequence: CDR1 LGHDT, CDR2 YNNKEL (reference sequence).

The chain combines TRBV6-2 or TRBV6-3 with TRBJ2-5; 9 nucleotides match TRBD2. The germline V gene encodes CDR1 MNHEY and CDR2 SVGEGT. The CDR3 sequence is 18 residues long. The trim removed 4 bases at V and 3 bases at J, leaving 15 bases unmatched. As DNA, the CDR3 is TGTGCCAGCAGTTTTGCCAGCGGGGGGACCCTCTTCAAAGAGACCCAGTACTTC. Its protein is CASSFASGGTLFKETQYF.

Note on this clone: The same CDR3 is also encoded by other DNA sequences in this sample. The genes are TRBV12-3 or TRBV12-4 and TRBJ2-7; D is perhaps TRBD2 (5 bases). V was cut by 6 bases and J by 7 bases, with 10 bases left in between. This CDR3 has 11 amino acids. The chain's CDR3 is CASSARGEQYF. The CDR3 bases are TGTGCCAGCAGCGCACGGGGTGAGCAGTACTTC.

The V call is TRBV27, the J call TRBJ1-1; D gene unclear. The V and J ends lost 6 bases and 6 bases respectively, with 17 bases between them. Per the germline V gene, CDR1 is MNHEY and CDR2 is SMNVEV (reference sequence). The CDR3 runs 14 residues. The CDR3 nucleotides are TGTGCCAGCAGGTATGGGCCAGGCGGGGCTGAAGCTTTCTTT. This sequence encodes CASRYGPGGAEAFF.

The chain employs TRBV3-1 (or the pseudogene TRBV3-2) and TRBJ2-7; 11 nucleotides agree with TRBD2. CDR3 length equals 15 residues. Germline V CDR1 and CDR2: LGHDT, YNNKEL (reference sequence). The trim removed 0 bases at V and 9 bases at J, leaving 7 bases unmatched. The CDR3 DNA follows: TGTGCCAGCAGCCAAGATCGGCTAGCGGGGGGCCTGCAGTACTTC. As protein: CASSQDRLAGGLQYF.

This clone was counted a few times. V is TRBV5-1 and J is TRBJ2-5; 11 bases match TRBD2. Germline V gene lookup returns CDR1 SGHRS and CDR2 YFSETQ. Trimming at V came to 5 bases and at J to 4 bases, leaving 13 bases not matched to a gene. CDR3 size: 17 residues. This chain's CDR3 is CASRRTSGPSGGETQYF. CDR3 DNA sequence: TGCGCCAGCAGAAGGACTAGCGGGCCCTCGGGGGGAGAGACCCAGTACTTC.

Notes on this clone: Other DNA sequences from this sample encode an identical CDR3 as well. The chain has TRBV10-3 and TRBJ1-6, with TRBD1 identical over 7 bases. The germline gives CDR1 ENHRY, CDR2 SYGVKD. The CDR3 has 14 amino acids. V lost 6 bases to trimming and J lost 5 bases; unmatched junction nucleotides: 4. Here the CDR3 DNA reads TGTGCCATCAGGGGGACAGCTGATAATTCACCCCTCCACTTT. This gives the protein CAIRGTADNSPLHF.

V usage is TRBV27 and J usage is TRBJ2-2, with D perhaps matching TRBD2 (6 bases). The V end was cut by 7 bases, the J end by 1 base, with 16 bases between. This CDR3 region has 16 residues. CDR1 is MNHEY, CDR2 SMNVEV, per germline (reference sequence). The CDR3 loop reads CASTTLRGMNTGELFF. The CDR3 DNA reads as TGTGCCAGCACGACGTTGCGGGGAATGAACACCGGGGAGCTGTTTTTT.

V and J are TRBV9 and TRBJ2-7; a weak D match, TRBD1 (6 bases). This CDR3 comprises 15 residues. Between the trimmed V and J ends, which lost 0 bases and 0 bases, there was a span of 10 bases. Germline-derived CDR1 and CDR2 are SGDLS and YYNGEE. The CDR3 loop reads CASSVGDTASYEQYF. Written as DNA, the CDR3 is TGTGCCAGCAGCGTAGGGGACACGGCCTCCTACGAGCAGTACTTC. Using reference TRBV9 and TRBJ2-7 for the parts outside the CDR3, the full variable domain is DSGVTQTPKHLITATGQRVTLRCSPRSGDLSVYWYQQSLDQGLQFLIQYYNGEERAKGNILERFSAQQFPDLHSELNLSSLELGDSALYFCASSVGDTASYEQYFGPGTRLTVT.

The V call is TRBV18, the J call TRBJ1-1; TRBD1 is a possible D gene (5 bases). From germline, CDR1 is KGHSH and CDR2 LQKENI. The CDR3 extends over 12 amino acids. V was cut by 0 bases and J by 10 bases, with 9 bases left in between. The CDR3 DNA sequence: TGTGCCAGCTCACCACCGGGGCGGAGAGCTTTCTTT. Translated: CASSPPGRRAFF.

The chain has TRBV6-2 or TRBV6-3 and TRBJ1-5; D not resolved. Germline assignment: CDR1 MNHEY and CDR2 SVGEGT. The CDR3 is made up of 13 amino acids. The V gene lost 6 bases and the J gene lost 5 bases, with 11 bases spanning the gap. CDR3 in amino acids: CASSPDWYQPQHF. In DNA form, the CDR3 reads TGTGCCAGCAGCCCAGACTGGTATCAGCCCCAGCATTTT.

The chain links TRBV6-5 to TRBJ2-2, with 7 bases lining up with TRBD1. Germline lookup yields CDR1 MNHEY and CDR2 SVGAGI. The CDR3 spans 14 residues. Trimming took 6 bases from V and 0 from J; bases not matched to a gene: 1. As DNA, the CDR3 is TGTGCCAGCAGGGGGACAGCGAACACCGGGGAGCTGTTTTTT. This codes for CASRGTANTGELFF.

The chain uses TRBV7-9 and TRBJ1-1, with 7 bases identical to TRBD1. With V trimmed by 1 base and J by 10 bases, 3 bases remained unmatched. The V gene's germline CDR1 is SEHNR and CDR2 FQNEAQ (reference sequence). CDR3 length: 12 amino acids. The CDR3 region is CASSLGPGGAFF. The CDR3 nucleotides are TGTGCCAGCAGCTTAGGGCCAGGGGGAGCTTTCTTT. Full variable domain (remainder filled in from reference TRBV7-9 and TRBJ1-1): DTGVSQNPRHKITKRGQNVTFRCDPISEHNRLYWYRQTLGQGPEFLTYFQNEAQLEKSRLLSDRFSAERPKGSFSTLEIQRTEQGDSAMYLCASSLGPGGAFFGQGTRLTVV.

This clone was recorded only once. The genes are TRBV6-5 and TRBJ1-5, with TRBD1 matching over 8 bases. Germline CDR1 is MNHEY and CDR2 is SVGAGI. Trimming at V came to 5 bases and at J to 6 bases, leaving 9 bases not matched to a gene. The CDR3 runs to 15 residues. CDR3 coding DNA: TGTGCCAGCAGTCGCTCCCGACAGGGGCCTCAGCCCCAGCATTTT. Its protein product is CASSRSRQGPQPQHF.

The chain joins TRBV11-2 to TRBJ2-7; D gene unclear. There are 15 residues in the CDR3. V was cut by 0 bases and J by 0 bases, with 9 bases left in between. The germline V gene encodes CDR1 SGHAT and CDR2 FQNNGV. The CDR3 nucleotides read TGTGCCAGCAGCTTAGATAGACGGAGCTCCTACGAGCAGTACTTC. It specifies CASSLDRRSSYEQYF. The whole variable domain, remainder taken from reference TRBV11-2 and TRBJ2-7, is EAGVAQSPRYKIIEKRQSVAFWCNPISGHATLYWYQQILGQGPKLLIQFQNNGVVDDSQLPKDRFSAERLKGVDSTLKIQPAKLEDSAVYLCASSLDRRSSYEQYFGPGTRLTVT.

The genes are TRBV4-1 and TRBJ2-1, with 9 bases fitting TRBD2. CDR3 length: 17 residues. V shed 1 base, J shed 2 bases, and the junction held 6 bases outside the gene matches. CDR1 MGHRA and CDR2 YSYEKL come from the germline V gene. The CDR3 bases are TGCGCCAGCAGCCAAGGGGTCGCTAGCGGGACCTACAATGAGCAGTTCTTC. Its protein product is CASSQGVASGTYNEQFF.

V is TRBV10-1 and J is TRBJ2-1; tentatively, D is TRBD2 (5 bases). The CDR3 runs to 13 residues. CDR1 is WNHNN and CDR2 is SYGVQD in the germline V gene (reference sequence). Trimming removed 6 bases at V and 5 bases at J, with 11 bases between. The CDR3 DNA reads TGCGCCAGCAGGTCGGAGGCCCACAATGAGCAGTTCTTC. It codes for CASRSEAHNEQFF.

The chain recombines TRBV27 with TRBJ2-7, with 9 nucleotides matching TRBD1. This CDR3 contains 14 residues. Losses at the gene ends were 8 bases for V and 2 bases for J; bases not matched to a gene: 7. The V gene's germline CDR1 is MNHEY and CDR2 SMNVEV (reference sequence). CDR3 in DNA: TGTGCCAGCGGACCCGGGACAGGGCCCTACGAGCAGTACTTC. This translates into CASGPGTGPYEQYF.

The CDR3 spells CASSQDPTGTDTQYF. CDR3 sequence (DNA): TGCGCCAGCAGCCAAGATCCGACTGGCACAGATACGCAGTATTTT. The chain employs TRBV4-3 and TRBJ2-3; D is undetermined. Germline V lookup: CDR1 LGHNA, CDR2 YSLEER. Between the trimmed V and J ends, which lost 0 bases and 1 base, there was a span of 8 bases. This CDR3 spans 15 amino acids.

The table lists this clone with a few counts. The chain is built from TRBV7-2 and TRBJ1-1; possibly TRBD1 for D (6 bases). The length of the CDR3 is 15 residues. Trimming pared 6 bases from V and 1 base from J, leaving 15 bases between. The germline CDR1 and CDR2 sequences are SGHTA and FQGNSA. CDR3 in amino acids: CASRGQSRRNTEAFF. DNA of the CDR3: TGTGCCAGCAGAGGACAGTCTAGGAGGAACACTGAAGCTTTCTTT.

The chain joins TRBV11-3 to TRBJ1-4, with TRBD1 identical over 7 bases. The CDR3 contains 16 residues. CDR1 and CDR2 (germline): SGHNT, YENEEA. V shed 5 bases and J 4 bases; nucleotides not matched to a gene: 10. The CDR3 DNA is TGTGCCAGCAGCCCCGGTCCGGGACAGCGTAATGAAAAACTGTTTTTT. Translated, it gives CASSPGPGQRNEKLFF.

This clone was picked up one time. The CDR3 DNA reads as TGCGCCAGCAGCTACGGACAGGGCAGAGGCGGGGAGCTGTTTTTT. It codes for CASSYGQGRGGELFF. The genes are TRBV4-1 and TRBJ2-2, with 8 nucleotides matching TRBD1. Germline V lookup: CDR1 MGHRA, CDR2 YSYEKL. The ends lost 5 bases at V and 7 bases at J; junction bases unmatched: 9. This CDR3 region has 15 residues.

This clone was observed a handful of times. V and J are TRBV4-2 and TRBJ2-7, with D hard to call. Between the trimmed V and J ends, which lost 0 bases and 6 bases, there was a span of 6 bases. Germline-derived CDR1 and CDR2 are LGHNA and YNFKEQ. The CDR3 runs 12 residues. The CDR3 DNA sequence: TGTGCCAGCAGCCAAGAGGGCGTCGAGCAGTACTTC. Translating it yields CASSQEGVEQYF.

This chain links TRBV7-2 with TRBJ2-5; 11 nucleotides agree with TRBD2. Germline V CDR1 and CDR2: SGHTA, FQGNSA. V trimming: 4 bases; J trimming: 3 bases; junction bases outside the gene matches: 7. The length of the CDR3 is 16 residues. In DNA, the CDR3 is TGTGCCAGCAGCTCCCGGGGACTAGCGGCGAAAGAGACCCAGTACTTC. Amino acid sequence: CASSSRGLAAKETQYF.

The chain uses TRBV7-2 and TRBJ2-1; 9 bases fit TRBD2. This CDR3 has 14 amino acids. Losses at the gene ends were 5 bases for V and 6 bases for J; bases not matched to a gene: 5. In germline, CDR1 is SGHTA, CDR2 FQGNSA. CDR3 nucleotides: TGTGCCAGCAGCCTGGCGGGGGGGCCCAATGAGCAGTTCTTC. Protein product: CASSLAGGPNEQFF. Complete variable domain (other parts from reference TRBV7-2 and TRBJ2-1): GAGVSQSPSNKVTEKGKDVELRCDPISGHTALYWYRQSLGQGLEFLIYFQGNSAPDKSGLPSDRFSAERTGGSVSTLTIQRTQQEDSAVYLCASSLAGGPNEQFFGPGTRLTVL.

CDR3 amino acids: CAHDRGGLNTEAFF. CDR3 in DNA: TGTGCCCACGACAGGGGGGGACTGAACACTGAAGCTTTCTTT. This chain joins TRBV30 and TRBJ1-1, with 9 bases lining up with TRBD1. Germline assignment: CDR1 GTSNPN and CDR2 SVGIG (reference sequence). CDR3 length equals 14 residues. The V gene end was trimmed by 8 bases and the J gene end by 0 bases; junction bases not matched to a gene: 7.